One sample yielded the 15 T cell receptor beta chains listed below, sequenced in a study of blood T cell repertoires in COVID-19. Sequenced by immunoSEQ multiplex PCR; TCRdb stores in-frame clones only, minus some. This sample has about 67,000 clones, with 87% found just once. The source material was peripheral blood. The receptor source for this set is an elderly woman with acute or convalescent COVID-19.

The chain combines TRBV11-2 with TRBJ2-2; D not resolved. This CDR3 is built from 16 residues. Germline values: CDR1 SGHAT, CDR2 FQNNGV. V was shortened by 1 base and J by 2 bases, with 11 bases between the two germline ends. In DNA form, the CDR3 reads TGTGCCAGCAGCTTAGTCGGGTTTACTAACACCGGGGAGCTGTTTTTT. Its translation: CASSLVGFTNTGELFF.

CDR3 DNA: TGTGCCAGCAGTTTATCGGGGGTTCTAAACGAGCAGTACTTC. Residues: CASSLSGVLNEQYF. The V call is TRBV28, the J call TRBJ2-7, with a possible D match to TRBD2 (6 bases). This CDR3 contains 14 residues. Germline V lookup: CDR1 MDHEN, CDR2 SYDVKM. V lost 1 base to trimming and J lost 5 bases, with 12 bases between them.

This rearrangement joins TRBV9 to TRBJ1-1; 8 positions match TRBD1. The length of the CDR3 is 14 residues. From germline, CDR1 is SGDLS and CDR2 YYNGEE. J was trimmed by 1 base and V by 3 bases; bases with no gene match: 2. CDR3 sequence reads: CASSAGTGNTEAFF. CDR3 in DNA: TGTGCCAGCAGCGCCGGGACAGGGAACACTGAAGCTTTCTTT. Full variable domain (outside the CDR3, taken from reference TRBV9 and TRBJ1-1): DSGVTQTPKHLITATGQRVTLRCSPRSGDLSVYWYQQSLDQGLQFLIQYYNGEERAKGNILERFSAQQFPDLHSELNLSSLELGDSALYFCASSAGTGNTEAFFGQGTRLTVV.

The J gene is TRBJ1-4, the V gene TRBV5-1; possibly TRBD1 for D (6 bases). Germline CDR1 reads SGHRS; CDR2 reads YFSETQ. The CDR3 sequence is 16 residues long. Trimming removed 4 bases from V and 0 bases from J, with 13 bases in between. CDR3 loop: CASSPQQGATNEKLFF. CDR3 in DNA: TGCGCCAGCAGCCCGCAACAGGGAGCAACTAATGAAAAACTGTTTTTT.

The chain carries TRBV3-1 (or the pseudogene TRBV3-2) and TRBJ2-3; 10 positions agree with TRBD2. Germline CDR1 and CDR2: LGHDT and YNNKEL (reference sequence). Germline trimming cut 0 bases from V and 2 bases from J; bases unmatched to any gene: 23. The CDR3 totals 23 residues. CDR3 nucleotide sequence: TGTGCCAGCAGCCAAGATCGTCATCTACTTTCTAGCGGGAGCTGTTACCACACAGATACGCAGTATTTT. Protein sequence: CASSQDRHLLSSGSCYHTDTQYF.

The CDR3 sequence is CASSLPDSANYGYTF. For the CDR3, the DNA is TGTGCCAGCAGCCTCCCGGACAGTGCAAACTATGGCTACACCTTC. The chain links TRBV14 to TRBJ1-2, with D tentatively TRBD1 (6 bases). The CDR3 has 15 residues. The germline V and J ends were trimmed by 4 bases and 2 bases, with 14 bases remaining between them. CDR1 and CDR2 (germline): SGHDN, FVKESK.

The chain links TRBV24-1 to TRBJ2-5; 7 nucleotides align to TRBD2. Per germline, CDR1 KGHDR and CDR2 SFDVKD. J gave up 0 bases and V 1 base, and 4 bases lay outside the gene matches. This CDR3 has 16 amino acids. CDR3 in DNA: TGTGCCACCAGTGATTTCAGCGGGAAGTACCAAGAGACCCAGTACTTC. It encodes CATSDFSGKYQETQYF.

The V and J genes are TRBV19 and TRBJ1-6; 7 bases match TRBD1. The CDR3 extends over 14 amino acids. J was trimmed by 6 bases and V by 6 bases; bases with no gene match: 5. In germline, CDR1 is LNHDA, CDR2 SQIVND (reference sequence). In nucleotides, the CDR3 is TGTGCCAGTAGCGGACAGGCGGCTAATTCACCCCTCCACTTT. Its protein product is CASSGQAANSPLHF.

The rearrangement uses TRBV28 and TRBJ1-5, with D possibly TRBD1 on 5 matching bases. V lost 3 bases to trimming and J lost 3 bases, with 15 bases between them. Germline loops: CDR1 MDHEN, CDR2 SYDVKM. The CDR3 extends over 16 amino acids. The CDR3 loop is CASSFSSRGANQPQHF. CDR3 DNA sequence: TGTGCCAGCAGTTTTTCATCTCGTGGGGCCAATCAGCCCCAGCATTTT.

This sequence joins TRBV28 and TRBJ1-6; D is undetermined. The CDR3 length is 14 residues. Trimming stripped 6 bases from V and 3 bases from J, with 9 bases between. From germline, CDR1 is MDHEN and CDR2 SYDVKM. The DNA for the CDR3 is TGTGCCAGCAGGCGACACAACTATAATTCACCCCTCCACTTT. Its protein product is CASRRHNYNSPLHF. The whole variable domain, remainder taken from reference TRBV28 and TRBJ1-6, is DVKVTQSSRYLVKRTGEKVFLECVQDMDHENMFWYRQDPGLGLRLIYFSYDVKMKEKGDIPEGYSVSREKKERFSLILESASTNQTSMYLCASRRHNYNSPLHFGNGTRLTVT.

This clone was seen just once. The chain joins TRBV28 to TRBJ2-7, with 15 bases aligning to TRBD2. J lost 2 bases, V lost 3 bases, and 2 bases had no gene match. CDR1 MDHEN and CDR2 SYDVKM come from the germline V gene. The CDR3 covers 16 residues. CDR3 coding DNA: TGTGCCAGCAGTTTGGGACTAGCGGGAGGTACCTACGAGCAGTACTTC. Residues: CASSLGLAGGTYEQYF. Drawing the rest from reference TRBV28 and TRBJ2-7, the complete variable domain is DVKVTQSSRYLVKRTGEKVFLECVQDMDHENMFWYRQDPGLGLRLIYFSYDVKMKEKGDIPEGYSVSREKKERFSLILESASTNQTSMYLCASSLGLAGGTYEQYFGPGTRLTVT.

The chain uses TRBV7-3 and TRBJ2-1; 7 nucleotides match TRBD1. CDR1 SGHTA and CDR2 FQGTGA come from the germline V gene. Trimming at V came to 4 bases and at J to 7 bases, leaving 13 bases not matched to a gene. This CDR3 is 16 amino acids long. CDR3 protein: CASSSRPGQMANEQFF. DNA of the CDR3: TGTGCCAGCAGCTCAAGACCGGGACAGATGGCAAATGAGCAGTTCTTC.

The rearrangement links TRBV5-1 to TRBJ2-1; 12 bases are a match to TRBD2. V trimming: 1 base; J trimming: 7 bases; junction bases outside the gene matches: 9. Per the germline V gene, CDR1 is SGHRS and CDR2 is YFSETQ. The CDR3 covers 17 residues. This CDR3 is CASSLRLAGAVDNEQFF. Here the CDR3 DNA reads TGCGCCAGCAGCTTGCGACTAGCGGGAGCCGTTGATAATGAGCAGTTCTTC.

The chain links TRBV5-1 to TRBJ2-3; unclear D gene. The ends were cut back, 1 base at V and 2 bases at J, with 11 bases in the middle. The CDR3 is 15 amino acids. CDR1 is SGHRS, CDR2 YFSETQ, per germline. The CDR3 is CASSLPLVDTDTQYF. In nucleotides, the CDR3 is TGCGCCAGCAGCTTGCCTCTAGTTGACACAGATACGCAGTATTTT. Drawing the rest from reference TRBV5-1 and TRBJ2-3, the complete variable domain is KAGVTQTPRYLIKTRGQQVTLSCSPISGHRSVSWYQQTPGQGLQFLFEYFSETQRNKGNFPGRFSGRQFSNSRSEMNVSTLELGDSALYLCASSLPLVDTDTQYFGPGTRLTVL.

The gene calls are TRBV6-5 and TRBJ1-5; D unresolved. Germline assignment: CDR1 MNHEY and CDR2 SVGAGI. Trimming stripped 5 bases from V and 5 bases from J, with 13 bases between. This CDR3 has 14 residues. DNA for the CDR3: TGTGCCAGCAGTCGACGGAGGCCAGATCAGCCCCAGCATTTT. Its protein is CASSRRRPDQPQHF.